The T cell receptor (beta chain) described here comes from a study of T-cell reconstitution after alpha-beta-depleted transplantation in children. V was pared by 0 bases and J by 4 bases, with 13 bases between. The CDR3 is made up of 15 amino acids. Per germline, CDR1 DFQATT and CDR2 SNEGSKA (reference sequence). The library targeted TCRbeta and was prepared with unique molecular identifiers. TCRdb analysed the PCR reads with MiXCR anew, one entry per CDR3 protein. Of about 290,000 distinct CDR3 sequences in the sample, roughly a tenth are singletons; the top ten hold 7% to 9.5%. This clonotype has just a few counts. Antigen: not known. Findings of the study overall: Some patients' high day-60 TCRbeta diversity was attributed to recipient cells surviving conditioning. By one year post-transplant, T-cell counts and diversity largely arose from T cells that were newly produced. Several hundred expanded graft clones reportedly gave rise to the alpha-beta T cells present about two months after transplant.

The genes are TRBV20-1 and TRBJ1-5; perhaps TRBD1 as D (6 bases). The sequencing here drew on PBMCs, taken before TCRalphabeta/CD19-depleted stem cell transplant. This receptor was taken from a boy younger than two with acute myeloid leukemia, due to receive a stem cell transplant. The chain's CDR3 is CSAREAGGLNQPQHF. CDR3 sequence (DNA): TGCAGTGCTAGAGAAGCCGGGGGGCTGAATCAGCCCCAGCATTTT.